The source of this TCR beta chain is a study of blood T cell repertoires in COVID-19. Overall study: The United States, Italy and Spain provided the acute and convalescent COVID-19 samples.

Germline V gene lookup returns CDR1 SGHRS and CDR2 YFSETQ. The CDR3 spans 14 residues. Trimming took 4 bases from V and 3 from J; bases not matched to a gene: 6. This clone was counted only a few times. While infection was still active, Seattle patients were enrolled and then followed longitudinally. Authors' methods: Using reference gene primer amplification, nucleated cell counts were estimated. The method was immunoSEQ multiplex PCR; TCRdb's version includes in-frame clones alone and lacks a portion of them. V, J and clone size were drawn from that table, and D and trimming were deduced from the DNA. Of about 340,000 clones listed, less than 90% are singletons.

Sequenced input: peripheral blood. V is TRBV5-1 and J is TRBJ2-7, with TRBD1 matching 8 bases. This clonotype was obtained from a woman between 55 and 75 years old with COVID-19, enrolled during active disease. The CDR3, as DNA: TGCGCCAGCAGCCTAGGACAGGGAGGCTACGAGCAGTACTTC. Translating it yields CASSLGQGGYEQYF.